This TCR beta chain was identified during a study of blood T cell repertoires in COVID-19. Study details: Material from acute and convalescent COVID-19 was sourced from the United States, Italy and Spain. PBMCs, B-cell-depleted T cells, or T cells were the source of the cDNA or gDNA that made up the material.

In the authors' methods: Amplification of reference gene primers was used by the study to estimate nucleated cell counts. Clones were read by immunoSEQ multiplex PCR, and TCRdb kept only the in-frame ones, dropping some. D and trimming come from the DNA, and the V and J calls and clone size come from that table. The sample holds 150,000 or so clones; roughly 81% are singletons and the top ten take 7% to 10%. V was trimmed by 4 bases and J by 6 bases, leaving 6 bases between them. Germline V gene lookup returns CDR1 KGHDR and CDR2 SFDVKD. The CDR3 has 13 residues. The rearrangement uses TRBV24-1 and TRBJ1-6; D call uncertain. Sequenced input: peripheral blood. The source is a human donor with acute or convalescent COVID-19. The donor label of this sample is uncertain. The CDR3 spells CATSDGLNSPLHF. The CDR3 nucleotides are TGTGCCACCAGTGACGGTCTTAATTCACCCCTCCACTTT.